This TCR beta chain was obtained from a study of OX40 agonist ivuxolimab in advanced cancers. Study-wide context: Ivuxolimab, an antibody acting as an agonist of OX40 (CD134), was used to treat patients. Cancers in dose escalation were hepatocellular, melanoma, renal cell and head and neck. Patient treatment consisted of intravenous ivuxolimab administration every 2 weeks at 0.01 to 10 mg/kg.

Whole-study results and caveats: Both blood CD4+ and CD8+ T cells showed clonal growth by week 6 at 0.1 to 3.0 mg/kg.

This CDR3 comprises 16 residues. The germline gives CDR1 LNHDA, CDR2 SQIVND (reference sequence). V was trimmed by 5 bases and J by 0 bases, leaving 14 bases between them. The table came from immunoSEQ multiplex PCR; TCRdb's copy has only in-frame clones and leaves some out. The sample lists roughly 70,000 clones; roughly 86% were seen once. Regarding this clone: Its cognate antigen is unknown.

The V call is TRBV19, the J call TRBJ1-3; D unresolved. The source of this sequence is an adult with an advanced solid tumor such as melanoma, head and neck, liver or kidney cancer. The input for sequencing was CD4+ or CD8+ T cells sorted from blood, taken in a trial of the OX40 agonist ivuxolimab. In DNA form, the CDR3 reads TGTGCCAGTAGTCTTTACCTCACATTCTCTGGAAACACCATATATTTT. It specifies CASSLYLTFSGNTIYF. The full variable domain, its missing parts supplied by reference TRBV19 and TRBJ1-3, is DGGITQSPKYLFRKEGQNVTLSCEQNLNHDAMYWYRQDPGQGLRLIYYSQIVNDFQKGDIAEGYSVSREKKESFPLTVTSAQKNPTAFYLCASSLYLTFSGNTIYFGEGSWLTVV.